This TCR beta chain was profiled in a study of cytomegalovirus exposure and HLA in healthy donors. At the time of sampling, donors were nominally healthy, though unrecorded immune exposures were likely. General study points: In a later analysis, V- and J-gene trimming of beta chains associated with a DCLRE1C missense variant, replicated independently.

Researchers ran the PCR with 60 Vbeta and 13 Jbeta primers. Authors' processing steps: Approximately 12 million of 70 million to 80 million unique TCR beta chains were shared, per a later count. Sequencing used immunoSEQ multiplex PCR; TCRdb keeps in-frame clones, though not all of them. V and J calls plus clone size are reproduced from that table; the DNA served to infer D and trimming. Here the sample spans about 150,000 clones, 75% to 85% being singletons. Germline values: CDR1 LGHNA, CDR2 YNFKEQ. Trimming pared 2 bases from V and 4 bases from J, leaving 14 bases between. This CDR3 spans 15 amino acids. Turning to this clone: Its target is unknown.

Sequencing was performed on PBMCs. V usage is TRBV4-2 and J usage is TRBJ1-2; D call uncertain. This TCR was recovered from a human donor in good health. The CDR3 region has the DNA TGTGCCAGCAGCCAATACGGAGTCTCCGGCTATGGCTACACCTTC. Translated: CASSQYGVSGYGYTF.